This entry lists 23 T cell receptor beta chains sequenced from one sample in a study of cytomegalovirus exposure and HLA in healthy donors (dated by TCRdb to 2016 to 2017). Library creation used the immunoSEQ multiplex PCR assay. For the multiplex PCR, a mixture combining 60 forward primers for TCR Vbeta segments and 13 reverse primers for TCR Jbeta segments was used. Imported from immuneACCESS, the table was reduced by TCRdb to in-frame sequences with V and J called. These copies leave out some clones; in studies compared against another copy, an unresolved V gene accounts for under half, and the cause of the remainder is not known. The sample includes 130,000 to 150,000 clones, with roughly 76% observed a single time. Around 3.6% of the sample comes from the top ten. The sequencing input was PBMCs. The receptors originated from a man aged 18 to 29 in good health and CMV-seronegative.

The gene calls are TRBV25-1 and TRBJ2-1, with 14 bases lining up with TRBD2. Per the germline V gene, CDR1 is MGHDK and CDR2 is SYGVNS. V was clipped by 8 bases and J by 0 bases; unmatched bases: 6. This CDR3 is built from 17 residues. The CDR3 spells CASRTSGGYGSYNEQFF. The CDR3 DNA is TGTGCCAGCCGGACTAGCGGGGGGTACGGCTCCTACAATGAGCAGTTCTTC.

This chain connects TRBV19 to TRBJ2-7; 7 nucleotides match TRBD1. The CDR3 length is 15 residues. CDR1 and CDR2 from the germline V gene are LNHDA and SQIVND (reference sequence). Trimming cost V 5 bases and J 3 bases; bases outside gene matches: 10. The chain's CDR3 is CASSLQGRKNYEQYF. In DNA form, the CDR3 reads TGTGCCAGTAGTCTACAGGGGCGAAAAAACTACGAGCAGTACTTC.

In this sample, this clone turned up once. CDR3 protein: CSVEDPTGFNYGYTF. The CDR3 DNA sequence: TGCAGCGTTGAAGACCCGACAGGGTTTAACTATGGCTACACCTTC. The chain recombines TRBV29-1 with TRBJ1-2; TRBD1 matches 7 bases. Germline-derived CDR1 and CDR2 are SQVTM and ANQGSEA. J was trimmed by 1 base and V by 0 bases; bases with no gene match: 5. The CDR3 sequence is 15 residues long. The full variable domain, in which reference TRBV29-1 and TRBJ1-2 provide the parts outside the CDR3, is SAVISQKPSRDICQRGTSLTIQCQVDSQVTMMFWYRQQPGQSLTLIATANQGSEATYESGFVIDKFPISRPNLTFSTLTVSNMSPEDSSIYLCSVEDPTGFNYGYTFGSGTRLTVV.

This rearrangement joins TRBV2 to TRBJ2-3; weak D call: TRBD1 (5 bases). This CDR3 region has 19 residues. Between the trimmed V and J ends, which lost 4 bases and 1 base, there was a span of 24 bases. Germline V gene lookup returns CDR1 SNHLY and CDR2 FYNNEI. The CDR3 sequence: CASSVTIQGGSARTDTQYF. DNA for the CDR3: TGTGCCAGCAGTGTTACGATTCAGGGTGGTTCGGCCCGCACAGATACGCAGTATTTT.

V and J are TRBV27 and TRBJ2-3, with TRBD2 identical over 7 bases. CDR1 and CDR2 (germline): MNHEY, SMNVEV (reference sequence). Trimming at V came to 5 bases and at J to 0 bases, leaving 8 bases not matched to a gene. The CDR3 is made up of 16 amino acids. CDR3 sequence reads: CASSLGASGSTDTQYF. In DNA, the CDR3 is TGTGCCAGCAGTCTTGGGGCTAGCGGTAGCACAGATACGCAGTATTTT.

The rearrangement joins TRBV2 to TRBJ2-5, with D possibly being TRBD1 (5 bases). V was trimmed by 1 base and J by 4 bases, leaving 7 bases between them. CDR1 is SNHLY, CDR2 FYNNEI, per germline. The CDR3 runs 13 residues. CDR3 protein: CASSEGGRETQYF. The CDR3 bases are TGTGCCAGCAGTGAAGGGGGCAGAGAGACCCAGTACTTC.

V and J are TRBV10-1 and TRBJ1-2; D is perhaps TRBD1 (6 bases). Germline CDR1 is WNHNN and CDR2 is SYGVQD (reference sequence). This CDR3 comprises 13 residues. Trimming took off 6 bases at V and 8 bases at J, with 16 bases between the two ends. The DNA of the CDR3 is TGCGCCAGCAGGGCTGGACAGCCATCAGGCTACACCTTC. Its translation: CASRAGQPSGYTF.

This chain joins TRBV28 and TRBJ1-3; TRBD1 aligns across 7 bases. This CDR3 spans 18 amino acids. CDR1 is MDHEN, CDR2 SYDVKM, per germline. J lost 5 bases, V lost 0 bases, and 13 bases had no gene match. The CDR3 reads CASSLWIPLRGRRNTIYF. DNA for the CDR3: TGTGCCAGCAGTTTATGGATCCCCCTAAGGGGGCGTAGAAACACCATATATTTT.

This chain connects TRBV5-1 to TRBJ2-5; a weak D match, TRBD2 (6 bases). The CDR3 is 15 residues long. Between the trimmed V and J ends, which lost 0 bases and 4 bases, there was a span of 13 bases. Germline V lookup: CDR1 SGHRS, CDR2 YFSETQ. In DNA form, the CDR3 reads TGCGCCAGCAGCTTGGGCGGGGCGGCCAGAGAGACCCAGTACTTC. It codes for CASSLGGAARETQYF.

Of note for this clone: One end of the junction does not line up with germline, which may come from a read error. Distinct nucleotide sequences in the sample also encode this CDR3. The CDR3 region is CASSYQLVVFFYEQYF. The CDR3 bases are TGCGCCAGCAGTTACCAACTAGTCGTTTTTTTCTACGAGCAGTACTTC. The rearrangement links TRBV6-5 to TRBJ2-7; tentatively, D is TRBD2 (5 bases). Germline assignment: CDR1 MNHEY and CDR2 SVGAGI. The CDR3 is 16 amino acids.

The chain carries TRBV28 and TRBJ2-5, with a weak D call TRBD1 (6 bases). The CDR3 contains 15 residues. Between the trimmed V and J ends, which lost 5 bases and 1 base, there was a span of 14 bases. Germline assignment: CDR1 MDHEN and CDR2 SYDVKM. CDR3 coding DNA: TGTGCCAGCAGTAGCATCGGGACAAGCCAAGAGACCCAGTACTTC. This encodes CASSSIGTSQETQYF. Combining the CDR3 with reference TRBV28 and TRBJ2-5 gives the whole variable domain DVKVTQSSRYLVKRTGEKVFLECVQDMDHENMFWYRQDPGLGLRLIYFSYDVKMKEKGDIPEGYSVSREKKERFSLILESASTNQTSMYLCASSSIGTSQETQYFGPGTRLLVL.

The V gene is TRBV15, the J gene TRBJ2-1, with D hard to call. V dropped 4 bases and J dropped 6 bases, with 16 bases sitting between them. This CDR3 is built from 15 residues. CDR1 and CDR2 from the germline V gene are LNHNV and YYDKDF (reference sequence). The CDR3 region is CATSNSLLRGNEQFF. The CDR3 nucleotides read TGTGCCACCAGCAACTCGTTACTTAGAGGCAATGAGCAGTTCTTC.

V and J are TRBV19 and TRBJ2-7; 8 nucleotides agree with TRBD1. V dropped 3 bases and J dropped 1; count of bases not matched to a gene: 11. The CDR3 loop spans 17 amino acids. Germline V lookup: CDR1 LNHDA, CDR2 SQIVND (reference sequence). Written as DNA, the CDR3 is TGTGCCAGTAGTATCACCTCCATCGGACAGGGATCCTACGAGCAGTACTTC. It encodes CASSITSIGQGSYEQYF.

The CDR3 bases are TGTGCCAGCAGTTTTGGGCTAGCGGGAGGGCCAGGGGAGCTGTTTTTT. Encoded protein: CASSFGLAGGPGELFF. The J gene is TRBJ2-2, the V gene TRBV27, with 12 bases matching TRBD2. J gave up 8 bases and V 3 bases, and 7 bases lay outside the gene matches. The CDR3 has 16 residues. Germline lookup yields CDR1 MNHEY and CDR2 SMNVEV (reference sequence).

This rearrangement joins TRBV15 to TRBJ1-4; the D gene is possibly TRBD1 (6 bases). The CDR3 is 18 amino acids. Trimming cost V 2 bases and J 3 bases, with 19 bases left between them. CDR1 is LNHNV, CDR2 YYDKDF, per germline (reference sequence). The CDR3 coding sequence is TGTGCCACCAGCAGAACCCGGGACCCGCGGACAGCTAATGAAAAACTGTTTTTT. Translating it yields CATSRTRDPRTANEKLFF.

This clone showed up just a few times. J is TRBJ2-7 and V is TRBV10-1; 9 bases agree with TRBD1. CDR3 length: 14 amino acids. The germline gives CDR1 WNHNN, CDR2 SYGVQD (reference sequence). V shed 3 bases, J shed 5 bases, and the junction held 5 bases outside the gene matches. The CDR3 spells CASSEQGALHEQYF. CDR3 in DNA: TGCGCCAGCAGTGAACAGGGGGCTCTCCACGAGCAGTACTTC.

In its sample, this clone was seen a few times. This chain links TRBV2 with TRBJ2-3, with a weak D call TRBD1 (6 bases). Germline V lookup: CDR1 SNHLY, CDR2 FYNNEI. CDR3 length equals 15 residues. V was clipped by 0 bases and J by 3 bases, with 10 bases between them. For the CDR3, the DNA is TGTGCCAGCAGTGAAGCGCCCGGACAGACAGATACGCAGTATTTT. Translating it yields CASSEAPGQTDTQYF.

The chain has TRBV19 and TRBJ2-5; possible D gene TRBD2, 6 bases. CDR1 is LNHDA, CDR2 SQIVND, per germline (reference sequence). The length of the CDR3 is 15 residues. V lost 0 bases, J lost 5 bases, and 13 bases lay in between. CDR3 DNA: TGTGCCAGTAGTATAGATTCGGGTAGCGGCGAGACCCAGTACTTC. It codes for CASSIDSGSGETQYF. Combining the CDR3 with reference TRBV19 and TRBJ2-5 gives the whole variable domain DGGITQSPKYLFRKEGQNVTLSCEQNLNHDAMYWYRQDPGQGLRLIYYSQIVNDFQKGDIAEGYSVSREKKESFPLTVTSAQKNPTAFYLCASSIDSGSGETQYFGPGTRLLVL.

This chain uses TRBV27 with TRBJ2-1, with 9 bases that match TRBD1. The V gene's germline CDR1 is MNHEY and CDR2 SMNVEV (reference sequence). The V and J ends lost 4 bases and 3 bases, in that order; junction bases with no gene match: 7. The CDR3 is 16 amino acids. The CDR3 nucleotides read TGTGCCAGCAGTTCGAGCGGGACAGGGAGCTACAATGAGCAGTTCTTC. It is translated as CASSSSGTGSYNEQFF.

A few counts support this clone. This chain joins TRBV5-6 and TRBJ2-7, with 11 positions matching TRBD2. CDR1 is SGHDT and CDR2 is YYEEEE in the germline V gene. The CDR3 consists of 18 residues. The trim removed 0 bases at V and 3 bases at J, leaving 11 bases unmatched. CDR3 coding DNA: TGTGCCAGCAGCTTGGAATCCTCACTAGCGGGAGTTAGCTACGAGCAGTACTTC. This codes for CASSLESSLAGVSYEQYF. Drawing the rest from reference TRBV5-6 and TRBJ2-7, the complete variable domain is DAGVTQSPTHLIKTRGQQVTLRCSPKSGHDTVSWYQQALGQGPQFIFQYYEEEERQRGNFPDRFSGHQFPNYSSELNVNALLLGDSALYLCASSLESSLAGVSYEQYFGPGTRLTVT.

The chain uses TRBV16 and TRBJ1-1; 7 bases agree with TRBD1. With 4 bases clipped from V and 0 bases from J, the junction kept 8 bases outside the gene matches. The CDR3 has 16 residues. CDR1 KGHSY and CDR2 FQNENV come from the germline V gene. The CDR3 spells CASSLDRPLMNTEAFF. The CDR3 coding sequence is TGTGCCAGCAGCCTGGACAGGCCTCTCATGAACACTGAAGCTTTCTTT.

The CDR3 protein is CASSRAGSTDTQYF. DNA of the CDR3: TGCGCCAGCAGCCGAGCGGGAAGCACAGATACGCAGTATTTT. This chain links TRBV5-1 with TRBJ2-3, with 7 positions matching TRBD2. Germline V CDR1 and CDR2: SGHRS, YFSETQ. The J segment lost 0 bases and the V segment lost 4 bases, leaving 2 bases of the junction unmatched. The CDR3 has 14 residues.

This clone was seen a handful of times. This chain connects TRBV7-6 to TRBJ2-7, with unresolved D. The CDR3 is made up of 13 amino acids. Trimming took off 2 bases at V and 3 bases at J, with 8 bases between the two ends. In germline, CDR1 is SGHVS, CDR2 FNYEAQ. The CDR3 spells CASSLSAGYEQYF. CDR3 in DNA: TGTGCCAGCAGCTTATCGGCAGGCTACGAGCAGTACTTC.